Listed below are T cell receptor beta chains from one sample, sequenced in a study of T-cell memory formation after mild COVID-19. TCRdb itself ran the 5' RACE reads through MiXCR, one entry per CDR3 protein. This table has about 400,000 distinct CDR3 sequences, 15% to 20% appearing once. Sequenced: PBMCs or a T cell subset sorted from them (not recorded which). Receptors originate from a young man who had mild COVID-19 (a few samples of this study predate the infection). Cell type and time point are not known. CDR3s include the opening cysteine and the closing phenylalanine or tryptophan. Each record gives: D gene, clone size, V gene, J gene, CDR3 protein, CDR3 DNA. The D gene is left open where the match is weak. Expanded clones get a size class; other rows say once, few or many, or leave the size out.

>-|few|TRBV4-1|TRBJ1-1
CASSQSGGNTEAFF
TGCGCCAGCAGCCAATCGGGCGGGAACACTGAAGCTTTCTTT
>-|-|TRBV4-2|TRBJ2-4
CASSHQDTGIQYF
TGTGCCAGCAGCCATCAGGACACCGGCATTCAGTACTTC
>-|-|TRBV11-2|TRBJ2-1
CASSLEYRWESSNEQFF
TGTGCCAGCAGCTTAGAGTACAGGTGGGAGTCCTCCAATGAGCAGTTCTTC
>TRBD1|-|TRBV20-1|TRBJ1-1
CSAKGQVITEAFF
TGCAGCGCTAAGGGACAGGTGATCACTGAAGCTTTCTTT
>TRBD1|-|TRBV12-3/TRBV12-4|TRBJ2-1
CASRDRELNEQFF
TGTGCCAGCCGGGACAGGGAATTAAATGAGCAGTTCTTC
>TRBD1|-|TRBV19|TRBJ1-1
CASSSTGSYTEAFF
TGTGCCAGTAGCTCGACAGGGTCGTACACTGAAGCTTTCTTT
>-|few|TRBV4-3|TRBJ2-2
CASSQDPPGEPGELFF
TGCGCCAGCAGCCAAGACCCCCCGGGGGAACCCGGGGAGCTGTTTTTT
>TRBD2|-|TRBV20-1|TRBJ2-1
CSARGGTSRVKSSYNEQFF
TGCAGTGCTAGGGGCGGGACTAGCAGAGTCAAAAGCTCCTACAATGAGCAGTTCTTC
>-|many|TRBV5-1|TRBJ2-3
CASSLPGGTDTQYF
TGTGCCAGCAGCTTACCGGGTGGCACAGATACGCAGTATTTT
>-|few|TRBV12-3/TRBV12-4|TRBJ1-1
CASSLAGPTEAFF
TGTGCCAGCAGTTTAGCGGGCCCCACTGAAGCTTTCTTT
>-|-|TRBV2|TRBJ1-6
CASKVRYSPLHF
TGTGCCAGCAAAGTCCGCTATTCACCCCTCCACTTT
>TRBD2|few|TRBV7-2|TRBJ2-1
CASSPHYPGGVYNEQFF
TGTGCCAGCAGCCCACACTATCCGGGGGGGGTCTACAATGAGCAGTTCTTC
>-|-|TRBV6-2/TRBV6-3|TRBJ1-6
CASSYRDNSPLHF
TGTGCCAGCAGTTACAGGGATAATTCACCCCTCCACTTT
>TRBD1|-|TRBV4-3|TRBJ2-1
CASSQEGTDYYNEQFF
TGCGCCAGCAGCCAAGAGGGGACAGACTATTACAATGAGCAGTTCTTC